The subject of this entry is one T cell receptor beta chain. Its specificity is unknown. This CDR3 contains 15 residues. V dropped 8 bases and J dropped 0 bases, with 15 bases sitting between them. Germline loops: CDR1 SGHTA, CDR2 FQGNSA. The record originates from a study of cytomegalovirus exposure and HLA in healthy donors. Study-wide points: Specificity of a few CMV-associated chains for CMV antigens was verified in vitro. Sequences of the TCR beta chain were said to predict the HLA-A and HLA-B alleles of most subjects accurately. Excluded: some indistinguishable V segments such as TRBV6-2 and TRBV6-3.

Use of 60 Vbeta and 13 Jbeta primers characterized the PCR. The protocol was immunoSEQ multiplex PCR, while the TCRdb copy is restricted to in-frame clones and leaves out a portion. This sample has about 170,000 clones; approximately 80% occur once, and the top ten carry roughly 5.2%. Healthy individuals who donated bone marrow served as the donors. The TCR comes from a man between 18 and 35 years old in good health and CMV-seronegative. The V and J genes are TRBV7-2 and TRBJ2-3; tentative D call: TRBD2 (6 bases). Sequenced material: PBMCs. The CDR3 DNA sequence: TGTGCCAGCGCCCTTTGGGGGACTAGCACAGATACGCAGTATTTT. Translation: CASALWGTSTDTQYF.